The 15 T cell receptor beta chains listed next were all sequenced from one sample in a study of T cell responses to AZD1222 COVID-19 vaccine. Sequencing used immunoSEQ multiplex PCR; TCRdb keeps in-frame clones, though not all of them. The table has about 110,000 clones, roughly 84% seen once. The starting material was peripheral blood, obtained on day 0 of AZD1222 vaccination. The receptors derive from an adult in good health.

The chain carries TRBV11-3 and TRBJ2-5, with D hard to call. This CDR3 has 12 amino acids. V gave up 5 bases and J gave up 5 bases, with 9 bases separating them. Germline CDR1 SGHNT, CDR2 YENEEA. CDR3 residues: CASSEWMETQYF. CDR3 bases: TGTGCCAGCAGCGAGTGGATGGAGACCCAGTACTTC. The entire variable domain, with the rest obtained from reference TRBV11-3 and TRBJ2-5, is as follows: EAGVVQSPRYKIIEKKQPVAFWCNPISGHNTLYWYLQNLGQGPELLIRYENEEAVDDSQLPKDRFSAERLKGVDSTLKIQPAELGDSAVYLCASSEWMETQYFGPGTRLLVL.

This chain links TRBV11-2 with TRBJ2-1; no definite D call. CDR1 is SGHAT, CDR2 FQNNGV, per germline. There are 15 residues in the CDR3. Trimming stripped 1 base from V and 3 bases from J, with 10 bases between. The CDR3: CASSLGGRNYNEQFF. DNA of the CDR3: TGTGCCAGCAGCTTAGGCGGTCGGAACTACAATGAGCAGTTCTTC.

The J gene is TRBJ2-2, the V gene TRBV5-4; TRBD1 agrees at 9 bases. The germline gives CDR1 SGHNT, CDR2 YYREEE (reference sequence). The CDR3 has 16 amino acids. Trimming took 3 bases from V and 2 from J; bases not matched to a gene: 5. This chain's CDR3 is CASSSPGQGNTGELFF. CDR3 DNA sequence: TGTGCCAGCAGCTCCCCGGGACAGGGAAACACCGGGGAGCTGTTTTTT.

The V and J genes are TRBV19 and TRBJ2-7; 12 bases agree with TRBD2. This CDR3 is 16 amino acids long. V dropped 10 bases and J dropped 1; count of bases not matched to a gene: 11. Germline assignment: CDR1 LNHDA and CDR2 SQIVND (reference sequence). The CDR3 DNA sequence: TGTGCCACTCATTTTTGGGGGACTAGCGGGTCCTACGAGCAGTACGTC. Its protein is CATHFWGTSGSYEQYV.

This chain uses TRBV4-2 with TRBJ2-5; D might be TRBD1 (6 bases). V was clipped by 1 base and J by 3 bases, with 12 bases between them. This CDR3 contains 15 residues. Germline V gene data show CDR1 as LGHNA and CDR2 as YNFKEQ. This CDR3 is CASSQGARGEETQYF. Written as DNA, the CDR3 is TGTGCCAGCAGCCAAGGGGCCAGGGGAGAAGAGACCCAGTACTTC.

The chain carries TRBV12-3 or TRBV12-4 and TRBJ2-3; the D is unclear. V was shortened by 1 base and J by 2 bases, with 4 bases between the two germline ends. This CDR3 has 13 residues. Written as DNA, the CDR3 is TGTGCCAGCAGTTTAGGCAACACAGATACGCAGTATTTT. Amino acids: CASSLGNTDTQYF.

CDR3 coding DNA: TGTGCCAGCAGCTTACCACAGGGGGACCAAGAGACCCAGTACTTC. This codes for CASSLPQGDQETQYF. V gene TRBV7-9 combines with J gene TRBJ2-5; 8 bases line up with TRBD1. Germline V gene data show CDR1 as SEHNR and CDR2 as FQNEAQ (reference sequence). The V gene end was trimmed by 2 bases and the J gene end by 0 bases; junction bases not matched to a gene: 2. The length of the CDR3 is 15 residues.

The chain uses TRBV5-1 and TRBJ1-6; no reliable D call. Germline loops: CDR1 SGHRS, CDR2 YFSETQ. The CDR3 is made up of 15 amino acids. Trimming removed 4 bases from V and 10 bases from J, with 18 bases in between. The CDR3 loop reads CASSPGGSFRSPLHF. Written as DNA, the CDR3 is TGCGCCAGCAGCCCGGGTGGGTCGTTTAGGTCACCCCTCCACTTT.

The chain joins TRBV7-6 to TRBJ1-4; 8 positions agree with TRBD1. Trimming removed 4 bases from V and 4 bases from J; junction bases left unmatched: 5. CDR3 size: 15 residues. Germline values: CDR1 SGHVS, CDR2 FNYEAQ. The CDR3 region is CASSSQGASNEKLFF. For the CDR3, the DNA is TGTGCCAGCAGCTCCCAGGGGGCGAGTAATGAAAAACTGTTTTTT.

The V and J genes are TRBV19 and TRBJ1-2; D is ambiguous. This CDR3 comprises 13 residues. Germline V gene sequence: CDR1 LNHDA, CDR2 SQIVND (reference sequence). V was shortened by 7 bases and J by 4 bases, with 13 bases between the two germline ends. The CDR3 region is CASKEGLSYGYTF. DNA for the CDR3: TGTGCCAGTAAGGAGGGCTTGAGCTATGGCTACACCTTC.

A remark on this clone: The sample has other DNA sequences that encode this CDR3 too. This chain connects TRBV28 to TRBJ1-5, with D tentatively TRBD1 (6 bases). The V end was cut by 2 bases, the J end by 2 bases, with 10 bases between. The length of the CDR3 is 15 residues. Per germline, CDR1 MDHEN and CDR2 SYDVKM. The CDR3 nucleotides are TGTGCCAGCAGTTTAGGGGGGGGCGGCAATCAGCCCCAGCATTTT. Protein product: CASSLGGGGNQPQHF.

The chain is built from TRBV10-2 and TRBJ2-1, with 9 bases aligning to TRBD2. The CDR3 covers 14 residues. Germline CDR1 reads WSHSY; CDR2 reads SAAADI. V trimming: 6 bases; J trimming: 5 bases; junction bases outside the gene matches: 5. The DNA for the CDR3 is TGCGCCAGCAGGTATAGCGGGAGTGACAATGAGCAGTTCTTC. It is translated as CASRYSGSDNEQFF.

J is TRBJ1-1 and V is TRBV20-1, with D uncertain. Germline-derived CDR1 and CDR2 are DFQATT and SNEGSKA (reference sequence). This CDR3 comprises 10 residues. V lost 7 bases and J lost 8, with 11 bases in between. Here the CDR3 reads CSVTPGEAFF. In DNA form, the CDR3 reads TGCAGTGTTACCCCGGGCGAAGCTTTCTTT.

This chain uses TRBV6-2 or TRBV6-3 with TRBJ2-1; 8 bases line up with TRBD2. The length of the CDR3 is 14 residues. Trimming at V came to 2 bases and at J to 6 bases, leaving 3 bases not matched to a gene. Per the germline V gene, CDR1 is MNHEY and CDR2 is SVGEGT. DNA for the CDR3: TGTGCCAGCAGTTACCTCGGGAGGGCCAATGAGCAGTTCTTC. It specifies CASSYLGRANEQFF.

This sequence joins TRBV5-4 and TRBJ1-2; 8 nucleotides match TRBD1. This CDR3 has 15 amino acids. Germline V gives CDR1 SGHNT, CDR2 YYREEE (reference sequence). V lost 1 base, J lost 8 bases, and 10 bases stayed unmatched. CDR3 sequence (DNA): TGTGCCAGCAGCTTGCCCGACAGGGGAGCTTTCGGCTACACCTTC. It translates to CASSLPDRGAFGYTF.